These T cell receptor beta chains were read from a single sample in a study of T cell responses to AZD1222 COVID-19 vaccine. TCRdb's copy holds only in-frame clones and misses some; the assay was immunoSEQ multiplex PCR. The sample carries approximately 190,000 clones, over 85% recorded once. This specimen consisted of peripheral blood, obtained 28 days after the second dose of the MenACWY control vaccine. The receptor set was obtained from an adult who received the MenACWY meningococcal vaccine as a control. The CDR3 runs from the conserved cysteine through the conserved F or W. Each record gives: V gene, D gene, J gene, CDR3 protein, CDR3 DNA. The D gene is left open where the match is weak.

V gene: TRBV19
D gene: TRBD1
J gene: TRBJ2-7
CDR3 protein: CASSSTGQRSYEQYF
CDR3 DNA: TGTGCCAGTAGTTCTACGGGACAGCGATCCTACGAGCAGTACTTC

V gene: TRBV7-3
D gene: TRBD1
J gene: TRBJ1-1
CDR3 protein: CASSYGTGRNTEAFF
CDR3 DNA: TGTGCCAGCAGCTACGGGACAGGCAGGAACACTGAAGCTTTCTTT

V gene: TRBV5-1
D gene: -
J gene: TRBJ2-3
CDR3 protein: CASMRGDTQYF
CDR3 DNA: TGCGCCAGTATGCGAGGGGATACGCAGTATTTT

V gene: TRBV7-2
D gene: -
J gene: TRBJ2-2
CDR3 protein: CASSLDPGWGELFF
CDR3 DNA: TGTGCCAGCAGCTTAGATCCAGGGTGGGGGGAGCTGTTTTTT

V gene: TRBV3-1/TRBV3-2
D gene: -
J gene: TRBJ1-5
CDR3 protein: CASSQGGSWNQPQHF
CDR3 DNA: TGTGCCAGCAGCCAAGGGGGGAGCTGGAATCAGCCCCAGCATTTT

V gene: TRBV24-1
D gene: -
J gene: TRBJ1-3
CDR3 protein: CATSDPTRLDRSGNTIYF
CDR3 DNA: TGTGCCACCAGTGATCCCACCCGGCTAGATCGCTCTGGAAACACCATATATTTT

V gene: TRBV3-1/TRBV3-2
D gene: TRBD2
J gene: TRBJ2-5
CDR3 protein: CASSQGGGETQYF
CDR3 DNA: TGTGCCAGCAGCCAAGGGGGGGGAGAGACCCAGTACTTC

V gene: TRBV13
D gene: TRBD2
J gene: TRBJ2-7
CDR3 protein: CASSAGLAGAGEQYF
CDR3 DNA: TGTGCCAGCAGCGCGGGACTAGCGGGAGCTGGCGAGCAGTACTTC

V gene: TRBV7-2
D gene: -
J gene: TRBJ1-1
CDR3 protein: CASSVPPSNTEAFF
CDR3 DNA: TGTGCCAGCAGCGTGCCCCCATCGAACACTGAAGCTTTCTTT

V gene: TRBV19
D gene: TRBD2
J gene: TRBJ2-5
CDR3 protein: CASTSSSGGETQYF
CDR3 DNA: TGTGCCAGTACTTCCTCCTCGGGGGGTGAGACCCAGTACTTC

V gene: TRBV2
D gene: TRBD1
J gene: TRBJ2-5
CDR3 protein: CASSENRGLTETQYF
CDR3 DNA: TGTGCCAGCAGTGAAAACAGGGGGCTGACAGAGACCCAGTACTTC

V gene: TRBV28
D gene: TRBD1
J gene: TRBJ2-5
CDR3 protein: CASSHRDRVRVTQYF
CDR3 DNA: TGTGCCAGCAGCCACAGGGACAGGGTGCGGGTGACCCAGTACTTC

V gene: TRBV3-1/TRBV3-2
D gene: -
J gene: TRBJ2-1
CDR3 protein: CASSPTGSRSYNEQFF
CDR3 DNA: TGTGCCAGCAGCCCCACAGGGAGTCGGTCCTACAATGAGCAGTTCTTC

V gene: TRBV10-2
D gene: TRBD1
J gene: TRBJ2-7
CDR3 protein: CASSETRTGAGEQYF
CDR3 DNA: TGCGCCAGCAGTGAGACCCGGACAGGGGCGGGCGAGCAGTACTTC

V gene: TRBV30
D gene: TRBD2
J gene: TRBJ2-1
CDR3 protein: CAWSPGLAGGVAQFF
CDR3 DNA: TGTGCCTGGAGCCCCGGACTAGCGGGAGGGGTTGCGCAGTTCTTC

V gene: TRBV9
D gene: -
J gene: TRBJ2-4
CDR3 protein: CASSLGQRNIQYF
CDR3 DNA: TGTGCCAGCAGCCTTGGACAGAGAAACATTCAGTACTTC

V gene: TRBV4-1
D gene: -
J gene: TRBJ1-4
CDR3 protein: CASSQQSSNEKLFF
CDR3 DNA: TGCGCCAGCAGCCAACAGTCCTCTAATGAAAAACTGTTTTTT

V gene: TRBV12-3/TRBV12-4
D gene: -
J gene: TRBJ1-2
CDR3 protein: CASSLGNRIGYTF
CDR3 DNA: TGTGCCAGCAGTTTGGGGAACAGGATCGGCTACACCTTC

V gene: TRBV14
D gene: -
J gene: TRBJ1-4
CDR3 protein: CASSQAGLANEKLFF
CDR3 DNA: TGTGCCAGCAGCCAAGCGGGTCTCGCTAATGAAAAACTGTTTTTT

V gene: TRBV9
D gene: -
J gene: TRBJ2-3
CDR3 protein: CASSVVDSSTDTQYF
CDR3 DNA: TGTGCCAGCAGCGTAGTGGACTCCAGCACAGATACGCAGTATTTT

V gene: TRBV3-1/TRBV3-2
D gene: -
J gene: TRBJ1-1
CDR3 protein: CASSQVWPNTEAFF
CDR3 DNA: TGTGCCAGCAGCCAAGTGTGGCCGAACACTGAAGCTTTCTTT

V gene: TRBV6-4
D gene: TRBD1
J gene: TRBJ2-2
CDR3 protein: CASSPGQGSSGELFF
CDR3 DNA: TGTGCCAGCAGTCCGGGACAGGGATCGTCCGGGGAGCTGTTTTTT

V gene: TRBV5-6
D gene: TRBD1
J gene: TRBJ1-2
CDR3 protein: CASSLGQGNYGYTF
CDR3 DNA: TGTGCCAGCAGCTTGGGACAGGGTAACTATGGCTACACCTTC

V gene: TRBV5-4
D gene: TRBD2
J gene: TRBJ2-5
CDR3 protein: CASSLSGAQETQYF
CDR3 DNA: TGTGCCAGCAGCCTTAGCGGGGCCCAAGAGACCCAGTACTTC

V gene: TRBV6-2/TRBV6-3
D gene: TRBD1
J gene: TRBJ1-4
CDR3 protein: CASSSRQGQEKLFF
CDR3 DNA: TGTGCCAGCAGTTCCCGACAGGGACAAGAAAAACTGTTTTTT

V gene: TRBV11-2
D gene: TRBD1
J gene: TRBJ2-7
CDR3 protein: CASAPGQRVYEQYF
CDR3 DNA: TGTGCCAGCGCCCCGGGACAGAGAGTTTACGAGCAGTACTTC

V gene: TRBV4-3
D gene: -
J gene: TRBJ2-1
CDR3 protein: CASSPTGFNEQFF
CDR3 DNA: TGCGCCAGCAGCCCAACAGGGTTCAATGAGCAGTTCTTC

V gene: TRBV7-8
D gene: -
J gene: TRBJ1-1
CDR3 protein: CASSSGRLNTEAFF
CDR3 DNA: TGTGCCAGCAGCTCGGGACGGTTGAACACTGAAGCTTTCTTT

V gene: TRBV19
D gene: -
J gene: TRBJ2-3
CDR3 protein: CASSRAGANTDTQYF
CDR3 DNA: TGTGCCAGTAGTCGGGCAGGGGCGAACACAGATACGCAGTATTTT

V gene: TRBV19
D gene: TRBD1
J gene: TRBJ2-3
CDR3 protein: CASSPTGTGKNTQYF
CDR3 DNA: TGTGCCAGTAGTCCGACCGGGACAGGGAAAAATACGCAGTATTTT

V gene: TRBV6-5
D gene: TRBD1
J gene: TRBJ1-1
CDR3 protein: CASTRTGLNTEAFF
CDR3 DNA: TGTGCCAGCACCCGGACAGGGCTGAACACTGAAGCTTTCTTT

V gene: TRBV7-9
D gene: -
J gene: TRBJ2-3
CDR3 protein: CASSLTDTQYF
CDR3 DNA: TGTGCCAGCAGCTTGACAGATACGCAGTATTTT

V gene: TRBV27
D gene: TRBD1
J gene: TRBJ1-6
CDR3 protein: CASSYRGEGSPLHF
CDR3 DNA: TGTGCCAGCAGTTACAGGGGCGAAGGCTCACCCCTCCACTTT

V gene: TRBV30
D gene: TRBD2
J gene: TRBJ2-3
CDR3 protein: CAWSILAGGGTDTQYF
CDR3 DNA: TGTGCCTGGAGTATCCTAGCGGGAGGTGGCACAGATACGCAGTATTTT

V gene: TRBV4-3
D gene: TRBD2
J gene: TRBJ2-4
CDR3 protein: CASSQGLAPIQYF
CDR3 DNA: TGCGCCAGCAGCCAAGGACTAGCCCCCATTCAGTACTTC

V gene: TRBV6-5
D gene: -
J gene: TRBJ2-7
CDR3 protein: CASSYQGIAYEQYF
CDR3 DNA: TGTGCCAGCAGTTATCAGGGCATCGCCTACGAGCAGTACTTC

V gene: TRBV4-2
D gene: -
J gene: TRBJ1-5
CDR3 protein: CASSQDGDVISSQPQHF
CDR3 DNA: TGTGCCAGCAGCCAAGATGGGGACGTTATCTCGAGTCAGCCCCAGCATTTT

V gene: TRBV19
D gene: TRBD1
J gene: TRBJ2-5
CDR3 protein: CASSIWGGQGARETQYF
CDR3 DNA: TGTGCCAGTAGTATATGGGGCGGACAGGGGGCTAGGGAGACCCAGTACTTC

V gene: TRBV6-5
D gene: TRBD2
J gene: TRBJ2-3
CDR3 protein: CASSYYGTSQDTQYF
CDR3 DNA: TGTGCCAGCAGTTATTATGGGACTAGCCAGGATACGCAGTATTTT

V gene: TRBV10-1
D gene: -
J gene: TRBJ1-3
CDR3 protein: CASSESTDSGNTIYF
CDR3 DNA: TGCGCCAGCAGTGAGTCGACCGACTCTGGAAACACCATATATTTT

V gene: TRBV28
D gene: -
J gene: TRBJ2-5
CDR3 protein: CASSPRRQYQETQYF
CDR3 DNA: TGTGCCAGCAGTCCCCGACGGCAGTACCAAGAGACCCAGTACTTC

V gene: TRBV11-2
D gene: -
J gene: TRBJ1-2
CDR3 protein: CASSFIPGRYDYGYTF
CDR3 DNA: TGTGCCAGCAGCTTTATTCCTGGGCGGTATGACTATGGCTACACCTTC

V gene: TRBV2
D gene: -
J gene: TRBJ1-3
CDR3 protein: CASKGILGGSGNTIYF
CDR3 DNA: TGTGCCAGCAAGGGTATCCTCGGCGGCTCTGGAAACACCATATATTTT

V gene: TRBV6-1
D gene: -
J gene: TRBJ1-5
CDR3 protein: CASSEGTHQPQHF
CDR3 DNA: TGTGCCAGCAGTGAGGGAACCCATCAGCCCCAGCATTTT

V gene: TRBV2
D gene: TRBD2
J gene: TRBJ2-3
CDR3 protein: CASSRELASGGDTQYF
CDR3 DNA: TGTGCCAGCAGCCGGGAACTAGCGTCAGGCGGTGATACGCAGTATTTT

V gene: TRBV30
D gene: -
J gene: TRBJ2-2
CDR3 protein: CAWSVRPNTGELFF
CDR3 DNA: TGTGCCTGGAGTGTACGACCGAACACCGGGGAGCTGTTTTTT

V gene: TRBV28
D gene: -
J gene: TRBJ2-7
CDR3 protein: CASSLRAGVYEQYF
CDR3 DNA: TGTGCCAGCAGTTTAAGAGCAGGGGTGTACGAGCAGTACTTC

V gene: TRBV7-3
D gene: -
J gene: TRBJ1-2
CDR3 protein: CASSLGTDYGYTF
CDR3 DNA: TGTGCCAGCAGCTTAGGGACTGACTATGGCTACACCTTC

V gene: TRBV3-1/TRBV3-2
D gene: -
J gene: TRBJ2-1
CDR3 protein: CASSQVRNEQFF
CDR3 DNA: TGTGCCAGCAGCCAAGTGCGTAATGAGCAGTTCTTC